The 19 T cell receptor beta chains listed next were all sequenced from one sample in a study of T-cell memory formation after mild COVID-19. TCRdb ran MiXCR on the 5' RACE reads and lists one entry per CDR3 protein. The sample consists of about 160,000 distinct CDR3 sequences, roughly 30% of them appearing once. Sequencing input: PBMCs or a T cell subset sorted from them (not recorded which). The receptors shown here come from an adult woman who had mild COVID-19 (a few samples of this study predate the infection). Cell type and time point are not known.

V gene TRBV20-1 combines with J gene TRBJ1-2; 8 bases are a match to TRBD1. The CDR3 covers 17 residues. V gave up 5 bases and J gave up 6 bases; unmatched junction bases: 20. Germline assignment: CDR1 DFQATT and CDR2 SNEGSKA (reference sequence). Here the CDR3 reads CSAVDRGTVTSLDGYTF. CDR3 nucleotides: TGCAGTGCTGTCGACAGGGGAACAGTAACTTCCCTCGATGGCTACACCTTC.

The chain is built from TRBV7-2 and TRBJ2-5, with 7 bases aligning to TRBD1. The germline gives CDR1 SGHTA, CDR2 FQGNSA. V shed 5 bases, J shed 9 bases, and the junction held 21 bases outside the gene matches. This CDR3 is built from 17 residues. CDR3 residues: CASSPSRQGRGKRAQYF. CDR3 in DNA: TGTGCCAGCAGCCCCTCCAGACAGGGTAGAGGGAAACGGGCCCAGTACTTC.

This chain links TRBV9 with TRBJ1-2, with 7 nucleotides matching TRBD1. Germline V CDR1 and CDR2: SGDLS, YYNGEE. The CDR3 length is 14 residues. The V segment lost 0 bases and the J segment 9 bases; nucleotides outside the gene matches: 8. The CDR3 nucleotides are TGTGCCAGCAGCGTAGAGGCAGGGGGAGGCCGCTACACCTTC. This gives the protein CASSVEAGGGRYTF. The full variable domain, its missing parts supplied by reference TRBV9 and TRBJ1-2, is DSGVTQTPKHLITATGQRVTLRCSPRSGDLSVYWYQQSLDQGLQFLIQYYNGEERAKGNILERFSAQQFPDLHSELNLSSLELGDSALYFCASSVEAGGGRYTFGSGTRLTVV.

This clonotype was counted only a few times. The DNA for the CDR3 is TGTGCCACGAGACGGGGGGAGGAAAACTCCTACGAGCAGTACTTC. Its translation is CATRRGEENSYEQYF. The chain links TRBV6-5 to TRBJ2-7; 7 nucleotides match TRBD2. There are 15 residues in the CDR3. J gave up 0 bases and V 10 bases, and 12 bases lay outside the gene matches. CDR1 and CDR2 (germline): MNHEY, SVGAGI.

A few counts support this clonotype. The rearrangement links TRBV5-1 to TRBJ2-3, with D possibly being TRBD2 (6 bases). The CDR3 consists of 15 residues. V was clipped by 0 bases and J by 2 bases, with 10 bases between them. Germline V gene lookup returns CDR1 SGHRS and CDR2 YFSETQ. In DNA, the CDR3 is TGCGCCAGCAGCTTGGTTCGGGGACTCACAGATACGCAGTATTTT. Protein product: CASSLVRGLTDTQYF.

The chain employs TRBV24-1 and TRBJ2-2; maybe TRBD1 (5 bases). The CDR3 extends over 16 amino acids. Germline-derived CDR1 and CDR2 are KGHDR and SFDVKD. The V and J ends lost 3 bases and 1 base respectively, with 11 bases between them. The CDR3 nucleotides are TGTGCCACCAGTGATCCGACAGCTAAGAACACCGGGGAGCTGTTTTTT. Encoded protein: CATSDPTAKNTGELFF.

This rearrangement joins TRBV27 to TRBJ2-6; 7 positions match TRBD1. Trimming removed 6 bases from V and 0 bases from J; junction bases left unmatched: 11. The CDR3 contains 18 residues. CDR1 and CDR2 (germline): MNHEY, SMNVEV (reference sequence). CDR3 nucleotide sequence: TGTGCCAGCAGCCGGGGACAGATAGGAATCTCTGGGGCCAACGTCCTGACTTTC. This gives the protein CASSRGQIGISGANVLTF.

V gene TRBV4-3 combines with J gene TRBJ2-1, with TRBD2 as a possible D gene (6 bases). V lost 0 bases, J lost 7 bases, and 16 bases lay in between. CDR3 size: 16 residues. Germline values: CDR1 LGHNA, CDR2 YSLEER. CDR3 sequence: CASSQDGTGVRNEQFF. In DNA form, the CDR3 reads TGCGCCAGCAGCCAAGATGGAACGGGAGTTAGGAATGAGCAGTTCTTC.

A few counts support this clonotype. The CDR3 DNA follows: TGCAGTGGTAGTGAGTGGGGAAGCTCCTACGAGCAGTACTTC. Its translation: CSGSEWGSSYEQYF. This rearrangement joins TRBV20-1 to TRBJ2-7; D remains unclear. The CDR3 spans 14 residues. Trimming left V 7 bases short and J 0 bases short, with 16 bases between. Germline V gene data show CDR1 as DFQATT and CDR2 as SNEGSKA (reference sequence).

The J gene is TRBJ2-3, the V gene TRBV20-1, with a tentative D call TRBD1 (6 bases). Germline values: CDR1 DFQATT, CDR2 SNEGSKA (reference sequence). Trimming stripped 6 bases from V and 0 bases from J, with 10 bases between. The CDR3 loop spans 13 amino acids. DNA of the CDR3: TGCAGTGCCACCGGACAGAGCACAGATACGCAGTATTTT. Translation gives CSATGQSTDTQYF.

This rearrangement joins TRBV15 to TRBJ2-7; 7 bases are a match to TRBD2. The CDR3 spans 15 residues. V lost 1 base to trimming and J lost 2 bases; unmatched junction nucleotides: 5. CDR1 and CDR2 (germline): LNHNV, YYDKDF (reference sequence). CDR3 region: CATSRGGGVAYEQYF. The CDR3 bases are TGTGCCACCAGCAGAGGGGGGGGTGTGGCCTACGAGCAGTACTTC.

The chain combines TRBV12-3 or TRBV12-4 with TRBJ1-1, with 7 bases matching TRBD1. J gave up 1 base and V 2 bases, and 1 base lay outside the gene matches. The CDR3 sequence is 14 residues long. This CDR3 is CASSLRTGNTEAFF. The CDR3 bases are TGTGCCAGCAGTTTAAGGACAGGGAACACTGAAGCTTTCTTT.

The chain uses TRBV5-1 and TRBJ2-1; 9 nucleotides line up with TRBD2. Germline V CDR1 and CDR2: SGHRS, YFSETQ. The J segment lost 0 bases and the V segment lost 0 bases, leaving 4 bases of the junction unmatched. The CDR3 runs 17 residues. CDR3 sequence: CASSLEAGGPSYNEQFF. CDR3 coding DNA: TGCGCCAGCAGCTTGGAGGCGGGGGGGCCCTCCTACAATGAGCAGTTCTTC.

The chain employs TRBV5-6 and TRBJ1-1, with 10 bases aligning to TRBD1. Germline CDR1 SGHDT, CDR2 YYEEEE. V lost 4 bases, J lost 1 base, and 10 bases stayed unmatched. The CDR3 has 17 residues. In nucleotides, the CDR3 is TGTGCCAGCAGCATCGCCGGGACAGGGGCGGGGAACACTGAAGCTTTCTTT. Protein: CASSIAGTGAGNTEAFF.

This clonotype showed up just a few times. The chain carries TRBV7-9 and TRBJ2-3; D unclear. Germline CDR1 SEHNR, CDR2 FQNEAQ (reference sequence). Between the trimmed V and J ends, which lost 5 bases and 8 bases, there was a span of 11 bases. The CDR3 spans 12 residues. The CDR3 loop reads CASSRIWGTQYF. CDR3 DNA: TGTGCCAGCAGCCGTATCTGGGGTACGCAGTATTTT. Full variable domain (rest looked up from reference TRBV7-9 and TRBJ2-3): DTGVSQNPRHKITKRGQNVTFRCDPISEHNRLYWYRQTLGQGPEFLTYFQNEAQLEKSRLLSDRFSAERPKGSFSTLEIQRTEQGDSAMYLCASSRIWGTQYFGPGTRLTVL.

This clonotype was seen a few times. The chain recombines TRBV10-3 with TRBJ1-1; 10 bases are shared with TRBD1. The CDR3 length is 13 residues. The germline V gene has CDR1 ENHRY and CDR2 SYGVKD. Trimming cost V 5 bases and J 11 bases; bases outside gene matches: 8. Here the CDR3 DNA reads TGTGCCATCAGTTCAAGACAGGGGGCTGTGGCTTTCTTT. Encoded protein: CAISSRQGAVAFF.

This clonotype was counted a few times. The V and J genes are TRBV7-3 and TRBJ2-3; 8 bases match TRBD2. Trimming cost V 5 bases and J 1 base; bases outside gene matches: 14. CDR3 size: 18 residues. Germline V CDR1 and CDR2: SGHTA, FQGTGA. The CDR3 DNA reads TGTGCCAGCAGCCCCATTGGGGGACTAGTTTATGGCACAGATACGCAGTATTTT. It encodes CASSPIGGLVYGTDTQYF. The full variable domain, rest sourced from reference TRBV7-3 and TRBJ2-3, is GAGVSQTPSNKVTEKGKYVELRCDPISGHTALYWYRQSLGQGPEFLIYFQGTGAADDSGLPNDRFFAVRPEGSVSTLKIQRTERGDSAVYLCASSPIGGLVYGTDTQYFGPGTRLTVL.

In this sample, this clonotype turned up a few times. The CDR3 loop reads CATSRDLVSTHYGYTF. The CDR3 region has the DNA TGTGCCACCAGCAGAGATCTGGTCAGTACACACTATGGCTACACCTTC. The rearrangement links TRBV15 to TRBJ1-2; D gene unclear. The CDR3 covers 16 residues. Germline values: CDR1 LNHNV, CDR2 YYDKDF (reference sequence). Deletions cut 0 bases from V and 3 bases from J, with 14 bases between.

This sequence joins TRBV2 and TRBJ2-3; D call uncertain. CDR3 length equals 15 residues. The V gene's germline CDR1 is SNHLY and CDR2 FYNNEI. V lost 1 base and J 1 base, leaving 9 bases between the germline ends. DNA of the CDR3: TGTGCCAGCAGTGAAGGGCCCCGTGGCACAGATACGCAGTATTTT. Translated: CASSEGPRGTDTQYF.